These 15 T cell receptor beta chains were sequenced from one sample in a study of chemoradiotherapy in HPV16-positive cancers. TCRdb keeps only in-frame clones here, not all; method: immunoSEQ multiplex PCR. The sample includes 10,000 to 15,000 clones, about 88% of them seen just once. The sequences come from blood, collected from a patient who underwent chemoradiotherapy. The source of these receptors is a human donor with HPV-associated anogenital cancer.

This sequence joins TRBV18 and TRBJ2-1, with D possibly being TRBD1 (5 bases). The CDR3 has 13 amino acids. V lost 2 bases and J lost 7, with 9 bases in between. Germline V gene lookup returns CDR1 KGHSH and CDR2 LQKENI. The CDR3 DNA reads TGTGCCAGCTCACCATTGACAGCTAATGAGCAGTTCTTC. Translating it yields CASSPLTANEQFF. Complete variable domain (other parts from reference TRBV18 and TRBJ2-1): NAGVMQNPRHLVRRRGQEARLRCSPMKGHSHVYWYRQLPEEGLKFMVYLQKENIIDESGMPKERFSAEFPKEGPSILRIQQVVRGDSAAYFCASSPLTANEQFFGPGTRLTVL.

This rearrangement joins TRBV9 to TRBJ1-1; 8 positions match TRBD1. J was trimmed by 0 bases and V by 4 bases; bases with no gene match: 5. This CDR3 has 15 amino acids. Germline V gene lookup returns CDR1 SGDLS and CDR2 YYNGEE. The CDR3 DNA reads as TGTGCCAGCAGCCCGGACAGGGCTATGAACACTGAAGCTTTCTTT. Protein sequence: CASSPDRAMNTEAFF.

A word on this clone: Because the CDR3's place on the DNA is in doubt, the DNA is left out and the CDR3 is given as listed by TCRdb. The chain employs TRBV21-1 and TRBJ1-5; the table gives TRBD1 as D, unverified against the DNA. TRBV21-1 is marked as a pseudogene. A total of 17 residues make up the CDR3, ends included. The CDR3 loop is CASPFGQGYWCFQPQHF.

The chain combines TRBV28 with TRBJ1-5; D perhaps matches TRBD1 (6 bases). The CDR3 contains 16 residues. Trimming took off 7 bases at V and 2 bases at J, with 18 bases between the two ends. Per germline, CDR1 MDHEN and CDR2 SYDVKM. The CDR3 region is CASISYRERGNQPQHF. CDR3 DNA: TGTGCCAGCATATCCTACAGGGAGCGAGGCAATCAGCCCCAGCATTTT.

The chain joins TRBV19 to TRBJ1-5; D possibly corresponds to TRBD1 (5 bases). This CDR3 has 15 amino acids. Germline V gene lookup returns CDR1 LNHDA and CDR2 SQIVND (reference sequence). V lost 1 base to trimming and J lost 0 bases, with 7 bases between them. The CDR3 DNA is TGTGCCAGTAGTATAGGAGGGGATAGCAATCAGCCCCAGCATTTT. Its translation is CASSIGGDSNQPQHF.

The J gene is TRBJ2-3, the V gene TRBV11-3; 7 positions match TRBD2. CDR1 and CDR2 (germline): SGHNT, YENEEA. CDR3 length equals 16 residues. The V segment lost 1 base and the J segment 6 bases; nucleotides outside the gene matches: 10. The CDR3 region is CASSLGWRESHDTQYF. The CDR3 DNA is TGTGCCAGCAGCTTAGGGTGGCGGGAGAGCCATGATACGCAGTATTTT.

The chain links TRBV2 to TRBJ1-4, with 9 nucleotides matching TRBD1. V lost 6 bases to trimming and J lost 3 bases; unmatched junction nucleotides: 29. Germline V gene sequence: CDR1 SNHLY, CDR2 FYNNEI. The CDR3 runs to 23 residues. The CDR3 bases are TGTGCCAGCAGCCCAACAGAACTTCCACGCCGGGACAGGGTTGTAGCCGCTAATGAAAAACTGTTTTTT. Protein product: CASSPTELPRRDRVVAANEKLFF. Supplemented by reference TRBV2 and TRBJ1-4, the full variable domain reads EPEVTQTPSHQVTQMGQEVILRCVPISNHLYFYWYRQILGQKVEFLVSFYNNEISEKSEIFDDQFSVERPDGSNFTLKIRSTKLEDSAMYFCASSPTELPRRDRVVAANEKLFFGSGTQLSVL.

The chain links TRBV19 to TRBJ1-5; perhaps TRBD1 as D (5 bases). CDR1 LNHDA and CDR2 SQIVND come from the germline V gene (reference sequence). V was pared by 3 bases and J by 7 bases, with 10 bases between. This CDR3 spans 13 amino acids. The DNA for the CDR3 is TGTGCCAGTAGTATCCAGGGTGGGCAGCCCCAGCATTTT. This codes for CASSIQGGQPQHF. Complete variable domain (other parts from reference TRBV19 and TRBJ1-5): DGGITQSPKYLFRKEGQNVTLSCEQNLNHDAMYWYRQDPGQGLRLIYYSQIVNDFQKGDIAEGYSVSREKKESFPLTVTSAQKNPTAFYLCASSIQGGQPQHFGDGTRLSIL.

The CDR3 DNA reads as TGTGCCAGCAGTCCCCTCCCCCCGACAGCCTATCCTTACGAGCAGTACTTC. Protein: CASSPLPPTAYPYEQYF. The chain couples TRBV27 to TRBJ2-7; weak D call: TRBD1 (5 bases). Germline V gene lookup returns CDR1 MNHEY and CDR2 SMNVEV (reference sequence). The V end was cut by 5 bases, the J end by 4 bases, with 24 bases between. The CDR3 loop spans 17 amino acids.

The table lists this clone with a count of one. CDR3 DNA sequence: TGTGCCACCGCAAAACCGATCAGCAATCAGCCCCAGCATTTT. This sequence encodes CATAKPISNQPQHF. This rearrangement joins TRBV28 to TRBJ1-5; D call uncertain. The CDR3 has 14 residues. CDR1 and CDR2 from the germline V gene are MDHEN and SYDVKM. V lost 10 bases and J lost 1, with 14 bases in between.

This chain joins TRBV27 and TRBJ1-1; weak D call: TRBD1 (6 bases). The CDR3 runs to 17 residues. From germline, CDR1 is MNHEY and CDR2 SMNVEV (reference sequence). V lost 3 bases, J lost 0 bases, and 17 bases lay in between. CDR3 nucleotide sequence: TGTGCCAGCAGTTTCCCGAGGACAGACGCCGTGAACACTGAAGCTTTCTTT. Residues: CASSFPRTDAVNTEAFF.

V is TRBV7-9 and J is TRBJ2-5; 8 nucleotides agree with TRBD1. The J call may be mistaken, given a closer DNA end match to TRBJ2-7. The germline gives CDR1 SEHNR, CDR2 FQNEAQ (reference sequence). This CDR3 is 14 amino acids long. The chain's CDR3 is CASSRGQGLYEQYF. DNA of the CDR3: TGTGCCAGCAGCCGAGGACAGGGCCTCTACGAGCAGTACTTC.

The gene calls are TRBV6-5 and TRBJ2-7, with 10 bases that match TRBD2. Trimming removed 0 bases from V and 5 bases from J; junction bases left unmatched: 7. Looked up from germline, CDR1 is MNHEY and CDR2 is SVGAGI. The CDR3 loop spans 16 amino acids. CDR3 residues: CASSYSVSGGSNEQYF. In DNA, the CDR3 is TGTGCCAGCAGTTACTCGGTTAGCGGGGGGAGTAACGAGCAGTACTTC.

This rearrangement joins TRBV4-1 to TRBJ1-2; D remains ambiguous. CDR1 MGHRA and CDR2 YSYEKL come from the germline V gene. This CDR3 is 14 amino acids long. V lost 0 bases, J lost 3 bases, and 8 bases lay in between. As DNA, the CDR3 is TGCGCCAGCAGCCAAGATGAGGGTGACTATGGCTACACCTTC. Encoded protein: CASSQDEGDYGYTF.

The J gene is TRBJ2-1, the V gene TRBV7-2; TRBD2 is a possible D gene (6 bases). Trimming cost V 4 bases and J 6 bases, with 13 bases left between them. The CDR3 totals 14 residues. Per the germline V gene, CDR1 is SGHTA and CDR2 is FQGNSA. The CDR3 protein is CASSSIQLANEQFF. The CDR3, as DNA: TGTGCCAGCAGCTCGATCCAACTAGCCAATGAGCAGTTCTTC.